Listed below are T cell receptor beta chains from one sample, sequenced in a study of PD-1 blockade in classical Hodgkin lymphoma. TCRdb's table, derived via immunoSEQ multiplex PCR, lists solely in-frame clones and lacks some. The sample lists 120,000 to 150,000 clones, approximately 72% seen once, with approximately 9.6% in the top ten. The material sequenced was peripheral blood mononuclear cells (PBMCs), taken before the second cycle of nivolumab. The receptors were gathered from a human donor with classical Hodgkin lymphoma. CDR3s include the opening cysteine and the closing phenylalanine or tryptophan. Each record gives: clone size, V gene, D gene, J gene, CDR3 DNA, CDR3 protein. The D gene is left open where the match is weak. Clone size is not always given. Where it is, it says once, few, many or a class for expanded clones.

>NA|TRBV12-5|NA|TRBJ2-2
TGTGCTAGCCGTACGGGAGCGGTAACCGGGGAGCTGTTTTTT
CASRTGAVTGELFF
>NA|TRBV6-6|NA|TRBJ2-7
TGTGCCAGCAGGAGCCGGCCCCGGTACGAGCAGTACTTC
CASRSRPRYEQYF
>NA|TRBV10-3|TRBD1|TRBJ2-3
TGTGCCATCATGGTGACCAGGGGGGATACGCAGTATTTT
CAIMVTRGDTQYF
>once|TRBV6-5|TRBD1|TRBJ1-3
TGTGCCAGCAGTTACGACAGGGCTAGCTCTGGAAACACCATATATTTT
CASSYDRASSGNTIYF
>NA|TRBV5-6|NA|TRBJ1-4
TGTGCCAGCAGCCGAGGCCGGGGGCGTGAAAAACTGTTTTTT
CASSRGRGREKLFF
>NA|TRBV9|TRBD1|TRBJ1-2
TGTGCCAGCAGCTCCCATCCTGCAGGGGGCTATGGCTACACCTTC
CASSSHPAGGYGYTF
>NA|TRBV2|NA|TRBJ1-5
TGTGCCAGCGCCCCAGGGTTCAATCAGCCCCAGCATTTT
CASAPGFNQPQHF
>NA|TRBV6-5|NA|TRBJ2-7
TGTGCCAGCAGACTCGGGCAGGGGGGGTCCTACGAGCAGTACTTC
CASRLGQGGSYEQYF
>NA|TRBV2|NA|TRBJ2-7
TGTGCCAGCAGTCCGACAGTTTCCCTACGAGGGGAGTACTTC
CASSPTVSLRGEYF
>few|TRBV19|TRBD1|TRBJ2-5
TGTGCCAGTAGTCTATGGACAGGGGGCCCCCAAGAGACCCAGTACTTC
CASSLWTGGPQETQYF
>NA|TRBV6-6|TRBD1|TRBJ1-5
TGTGCCAGCACGAGACAGGGTTTTAGCAATCAGCCCCAGCATTTT
CASTRQGFSNQPQHF
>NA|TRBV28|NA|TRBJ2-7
TGTGCCAGCAGTGGACACCCTGGATTCCTAGTCGAGCAGTACTTC
CASSGHPGFLVEQYF
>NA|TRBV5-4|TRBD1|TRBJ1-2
TGTGCCAGCAGCCCACTCGGGTACCGGGACAGGGACCGACAAGGGGGCTACACCTTC
CASSPLGYRDRDRQGGYTF
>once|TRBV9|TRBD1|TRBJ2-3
TGTGCCAGCAGCCTAGGCAGGGGGCGAAACACAGATACGCAGTATTTT
CASSLGRGRNTDTQYF